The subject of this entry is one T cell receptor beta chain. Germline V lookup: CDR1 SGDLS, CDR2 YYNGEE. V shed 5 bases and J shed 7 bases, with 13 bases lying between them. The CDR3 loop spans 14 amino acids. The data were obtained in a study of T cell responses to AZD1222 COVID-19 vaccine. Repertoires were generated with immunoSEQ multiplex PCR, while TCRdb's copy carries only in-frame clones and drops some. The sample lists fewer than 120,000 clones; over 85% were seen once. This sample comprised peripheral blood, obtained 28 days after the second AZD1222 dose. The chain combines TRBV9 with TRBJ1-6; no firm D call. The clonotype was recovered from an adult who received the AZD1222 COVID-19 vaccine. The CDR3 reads CASSRTGGNSPLHF. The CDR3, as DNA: TGTGCCAGCAGTCGGACTGGTGGGAATTCACCCCTCCACTTT.